This record looks at one T cell receptor beta chain sequence and its context. The germline V and J ends were trimmed by 0 bases and 2 bases, with 18 bases remaining between them. This CDR3 has 17 amino acids. CDR1 and CDR2 from the germline V gene are SGDLS and YYNGEE. This sample stems from a study of T cell responses to AZD1222 COVID-19 vaccine. Across the study: Pooled samples include second doses given at about 4 or 12 weeks.

Repertoires were generated with immunoSEQ multiplex PCR, while TCRdb's copy carries only in-frame clones and drops some. The table shows about 84,000 clones, with approximately 90% occurring only once. J is TRBJ2-7 and V is TRBV9; possible D gene TRBD2, 6 bases. The source was peripheral blood, collected on day 0 of AZD1222 vaccination. The TCR originated in an adult in good health. This CDR3 reads CASSVEWDFSSTYEQYF. In nucleotides, the CDR3 is TGTGCCAGCAGCGTAGAGTGGGACTTTAGCTCCACCTACGAGCAGTACTTC.